These 32 T cell receptor beta chains came from one sample sequenced in a study of human T cells and chemical hapten exposure. One entry per CDR3 protein results from TCRdb running MiXCR on the RACE reads. The sample has some 350,000 distinct CDR3 sequences, roughly 6.9% seen once. Time point: patch test 1, 2 weeks after DPC sensitization. Treatment in this sample: therapeutic diphenylcyclopropenone sensitization with weekly scalp DPC. The sample here was whole blood, taken in connection with sensitization to the hapten diphenylcyclopropenone (DPC). The receptors were gathered from a woman aged 18-35 years with alopecia areata. Some clones in this sample may be carry-over from other donors' samples.

At least ten counts were recorded for this clonotype. The chain couples TRBV7-3 to TRBJ2-6; D is possibly TRBD1 or TRBD2 (6 bases each). Germline V gene sequence: CDR1 SGHTA, CDR2 FQGTGA. V gave up 2 bases and J gave up 0 bases, with 26 bases separating them. This CDR3 has 22 amino acids. CDR3 protein: CASSLYRVEGPSLSSGANVLTF. The CDR3 region has the DNA TGTGCCAGCAGCTTATACAGGGTGGAGGGGCCTTCTCTAAGCTCTGGGGCCAACGTCCTGACTTTC.

This chain joins TRBV7-8 and TRBJ1-6; 8 positions match TRBD1. V was pared by 2 bases and J by 14 bases, with 2 bases of the junction left unmatched. The V gene's germline CDR1 is SGHVS and CDR2 FQNEAQ. This CDR3 is 12 amino acids long. In nucleotides, the CDR3 is TGTGCCAGCAGCTTATCGGGACAGGCCCTCCACTTT. Translation: CASSLSGQALHF.

A few counts support this clonotype. No DNA is shown, since the ends of the CDR3 on it are uncertain; the CDR3 is the one TCRdb lists. V is TRBV28 and J is TRBJ2-7; the table's D gene call, TRBD1, was not cross checked with the DNA. With termini counted, the CDR3 has 12 amino acids. CDR1 is MDHEN, CDR2 SYDVKM, per germline. The CDR3 here is CASSLFGQGTYF.

This clonotype was found once. Relative to the germline gene, one junction end is altered; a read error may explain this. V gene TRBV11-2 combines with J gene TRBJ2-3; 10 nucleotides align to TRBD1. The germline V gene has CDR1 SGHAT and CDR2 FQNNGV. The CDR3 totals 14 residues. The CDR3 sequence: CASSLRQGADTKYF. The CDR3 DNA is TGTGCCAGCAGCTTACGACAGGGGGCAGATACGAAGTATTTT.

This clonotype was detected ten times or more. The CDR3 sequence is CASRGQGRPQHF. CDR3 DNA: TGTGCCAGCAGGGGACAGGGTAGGCCCCAGCATTTT. The V and J genes are TRBV28 and TRBJ1-5; TRBD1 aligns across 9 bases. The length of the CDR3 is 12 residues. Losses at the gene ends were 6 bases for V and 9 bases for J; bases not matched to a gene: 3. Germline CDR1 reads MDHEN; CDR2 reads SYDVKM.

The chain couples TRBV20-1 to TRBJ2-2, with 8 bases matching TRBD2. The CDR3 has 15 amino acids. Per germline, CDR1 DFQATT and CDR2 SNEGSKA (reference sequence). V was pared by 1 base and J by 4 bases, with 5 bases of the junction left unmatched. The CDR3 DNA reads TGCAGTGCTAGAGTCCGGGGGGGCGGCACCGGGGAGCTGTTTTTT. This sequence encodes CSARVRGGGTGELFF.

This clonotype was counted at least ten times. The chain uses TRBV27 and TRBJ2-1, with 10 nucleotides matching TRBD2. Trimming cost V 7 bases and J 2 bases; bases outside gene matches: 5. CDR3 length: 15 amino acids. Germline lookup yields CDR1 MNHEY and CDR2 SMNVEV (reference sequence). The CDR3 sequence: CASTLLAGAYNEQFF. CDR3 sequence (DNA): TGTGCCAGCACTCTCCTAGCGGGGGCCTACAATGAGCAGTTCTTC.

This clonotype showed up many times. The V call is TRBV29-1, the J call TRBJ1-1, with a possible D match to TRBD1 (5 bases). This CDR3 is 13 amino acids long. With 5 bases removed from V and 0 bases from J, the gap between germline ends came to 10 bases. CDR1 and CDR2 (germline): SQVTM, ANQGSEA. The CDR3 spells CSVRDLLNTEAFF. In DNA form, the CDR3 reads TGCAGCGTTCGGGACCTTCTGAACACTGAAGCTTTCTTT.

This clonotype turned up a few times. This CDR3 is CASSPSPTITAYNSPLHF. In DNA, the CDR3 is TGTGCCAGCAGCCCGAGTCCGACAATCACAGCCTATAATTCACCCCTCCACTTT. The chain has TRBV5-5 and TRBJ1-6; D is undetermined. The CDR3 is made up of 18 amino acids. Germline V gene lookup returns CDR1 SGHKS and CDR2 YYEKEE (reference sequence). V lost 4 bases to trimming and J lost 2 bases, with 19 bases between them.

The rearrangement uses TRBV27 and TRBJ1-2; possible D gene TRBD1, 6 bases. The CDR3 loop spans 13 amino acids. The germline gives CDR1 MNHEY, CDR2 SMNVEV (reference sequence). V shed 8 bases and J shed 4 bases, with 14 bases lying between them. The CDR3 nucleotides read TGTGCCAGCGGGGGGGGCCGGGCCTATGGCTACACCTTC. Translating it yields CASGGGRAYGYTF.

This clonotype was picked up many times. The chain links TRBV5-1 to TRBJ2-7; a possible D gene is TRBD2 (6 bases). Trimming took 4 bases from V and 0 from J, leaving 14 bases between them. CDR3 length: 15 amino acids. Germline V CDR1 and CDR2: SGHRS, YFSETQ. The CDR3 reads CASSPPGTLSYEQYF. CDR3 sequence (DNA): TGCGCCAGCAGCCCCCCCGGGACTCTCTCCTACGAGCAGTACTTC.

The chain is built from TRBV10-2 and TRBJ2-7; 8 positions agree with TRBD1. The germline V gene has CDR1 WSHSY and CDR2 SAAADI. With V trimmed by 8 bases and J by 0 bases, 9 bases remained unmatched. CDR3 length: 15 amino acids. The DNA for the CDR3 is TGCGCCAGCGGCGAGACAGGGGCGAGCTCCTACGAGCAGTACTTC. Translation: CASGETGASSYEQYF.

The chain recombines TRBV6-1 with TRBJ1-1; D gene unclear. V gave up 3 bases and J gave up 8 bases, with 7 bases separating them. Germline V gene lookup returns CDR1 MNHNS and CDR2 SASEGT. This CDR3 has 11 amino acids. The CDR3 here is CASSEAGEAFF. In DNA form, the CDR3 reads TGTGCCAGCAGTGAGGCGGGAGAAGCTTTCTTT.

This clonotype was picked up many times. This rearrangement joins TRBV28 to TRBJ2-3; TRBD1 agrees at 9 bases. Looked up from germline, CDR1 is MDHEN and CDR2 is SYDVKM. V lost 2 bases, J lost 10 bases, and 13 bases stayed unmatched. This CDR3 has 16 residues. The CDR3 spells CASSLTGTGHIFAQYF. CDR3 in DNA: TGTGCCAGCAGTTTAACCGGGACAGGGCATATTTTTGCGCAGTATTTT.

The rearrangement links TRBV5-4 to TRBJ2-5; 8 bases align to TRBD1. J gave up 6 bases and V 1 base, and 8 bases lay outside the gene matches. CDR3 length: 15 amino acids. Germline CDR1 reads SGHNT; CDR2 reads YYREEE (reference sequence). The CDR3 reads CASSLKDRERQTQYF. The CDR3 nucleotides are TGTGCCAGCAGCTTGAAGGACAGGGAGCGACAGACCCAGTACTTC.

This clonotype was found a few times. This chain uses TRBV4-3 with TRBJ2-2; D not resolved. The CDR3 has 13 residues. V lost 0 bases and J 9 bases, leaving 8 bases between the germline ends. CDR1 is LGHNA, CDR2 YSLEER, per germline. CDR3 sequence (DNA): TGCGCCAGCAGCCAAGACAAGTCCTGGGAGCTGTTTTTT. It translates to CASSQDKSWELFF.

This clonotype was found a few times. This chain connects TRBV12-3 or TRBV12-4 to TRBJ2-5; 9 bases are shared with TRBD1. There are 15 residues in the CDR3. V lost 5 bases, J lost 5 bases, and 9 bases stayed unmatched. The CDR3: CASSPRTGEVETQYF. CDR3 nucleotide sequence: TGTGCCAGCAGTCCTAGGACAGGGGAGGTGGAGACCCAGTACTTC.

The chain combines TRBV7-2 with TRBJ2-3; 9 bases align to TRBD2. The CDR3 has 15 amino acids. CDR1 and CDR2 from the germline V gene are SGHTA and FQGNSA. The junction had 6 bases not matched to a gene; V was cut back by 7 bases and J by 1 base. DNA for the CDR3: TGTGCCAGCACCTATTCTAGCGGGGGCACAGATACGCAGTATTTT. This translates into CASTYSSGGTDTQYF.

This chain links TRBV5-5 with TRBJ2-3; 9 bases are a match to TRBD2. Germline CDR1 and CDR2: SGHKS and YYEKEE (reference sequence). The CDR3 has 16 residues. Losses at the gene ends were 3 bases for V and 3 bases for J; bases not matched to a gene: 8. As DNA, the CDR3 is TGTGCCAGCAGCTCTCCCGGGACTAGCAAAACAGATACGCAGTATTTT. This gives the protein CASSSPGTSKTDTQYF.

This clonotype was seen only a few times. The genes are TRBV28 and TRBJ2-3, with D maybe TRBD1 (7 bases). The V and J ends lost 10 bases and 4 bases respectively, with 12 bases between them. CDR3 length: 12 residues. The germline V gene encodes CDR1 MDHEN and CDR2 SYDVKM. CDR3 loop: CATRGTADTQYF. The CDR3 DNA sequence: TGTGCCACACGGGGGACAGCAGATACGCAGTATTTT.

The rearrangement joins TRBV5-6 to TRBJ2-7; D is unclear. Trimming took 1 base from V and 2 from J, leaving 10 bases between them. CDR1 is SGHDT, CDR2 YYEEEE, per germline. The CDR3 contains 14 residues. The CDR3 sequence is CASSLLRPPYEQYF. As DNA, the CDR3 is TGTGCCAGCAGCTTGCTTCGGCCGCCCTACGAGCAGTACTTC.

The chain has TRBV3-1 and TRBJ2-7, with D unresolved. Trimming left V 6 bases short and J 4 bases short, with 22 bases between. The V gene's germline CDR1 is LGHDT and CDR2 YNNKEL (reference sequence). CDR3 size: 16 residues. The CDR3 nucleotides are TGTGCCAGCAGTCCACTAATGACTTCTCTTTTTTACGAGCAGTACTTC. Its protein product is CASSPLMTSLFYEQYF.

The genes are TRBV27 and TRBJ1-5, with a weak D call TRBD1 (5 bases). In germline, CDR1 is MNHEY, CDR2 SMNVEV (reference sequence). The CDR3 runs 17 residues. V gave up 6 bases and J gave up 0 bases, with 18 bases separating them. In nucleotides, the CDR3 is TGTGCCAGCAGGGAGGGACCCACGGCATATAGCAATCAGCCCCAGCATTTT. The encoded protein is CASREGPTAYSNQPQHF.

This clonotype was picked up many times. The rearrangement links TRBV2 to TRBJ2-6, with 8 nucleotides matching TRBD1. Trimming cost V 6 bases and J 0 bases; bases outside gene matches: 7. The germline V gene encodes CDR1 SNHLY and CDR2 FYNNEI. The CDR3 runs 17 residues. DNA of the CDR3: TGTGCCAGCAGCGGGGGACAGGCGGGCTCTGGGGCCAACGTCCTGACTTTC. This codes for CASSGGQAGSGANVLTF.

The sample holds many counts of this clonotype. The genes are TRBV6-2 or TRBV6-3 and TRBJ1-5; D is uncertain. CDR1 MNHEY and CDR2 SVGEGT come from the germline V gene. Trimming stripped 8 bases from V and 4 bases from J, with 12 bases between. The CDR3 sequence is 13 residues long. CDR3 in amino acids: CASGQVINQPQHF. CDR3 in DNA: TGTGCCAGCGGGCAGGTGATAAATCAGCCCCAGCATTTT.

The V gene is TRBV21-1, the J gene TRBJ2-1. TRBV21-1 is assigned pseudogene status. This CDR3 is built from 11 residues. The CDR3 DNA follows: TGTGCCAGCAGCGGTAAGGGTGAGCAGTTCTTC. It translates to CASSGKGEQFF.

The chain joins TRBV12-3 or TRBV12-4 to TRBJ1-4; tentatively, D is TRBD1 (6 bases). CDR3 size: 14 residues. V lost 5 bases, J lost 4 bases, and 11 bases lay in between. CDR3 protein: CASSPRGDNEKLFF. The CDR3 region has the DNA TGTGCCAGCAGTCCAAGGGGGGATAATGAAAAACTGTTTTTT.

The rearrangement links TRBV2 to TRBJ1-5, with D perhaps TRBD1 (5 bases). Germline-derived CDR1 and CDR2 are SNHLY and FYNNEI. Trimming removed 7 bases from V and 8 bases from J, with 18 bases in between. This CDR3 is built from 14 residues. CDR3 DNA: TGTGCCAGCACGCAAGGGGATCTTCGGGAGCCCCAGCATTTT. The encoded protein is CASTQGDLREPQHF.

This clonotype was counted ten times or more. This rearrangement joins TRBV12-3 or TRBV12-4 to TRBJ2-2; the D gene is possibly TRBD2 (6 bases). V shed 4 bases and J shed 1 base, with 13 bases lying between them. This CDR3 spans 16 amino acids. CDR3 sequence reads: CASSYPGGGNTGELFF. The CDR3 region has the DNA TGTGCCAGCAGTTACCCTGGGGGAGGGAACACCGGGGAGCTGTTTTTT.

This clonotype has more than one count but fewer than ten. The CDR3 nucleotides are TGTGCCAGCAATGACGGGACAGGGAACTATGGCTACACCTTC. Translation: CASNDGTGNYGYTF. The J gene is TRBJ1-2, the V gene TRBV6-2 or TRBV6-3; 9 nucleotides agree with TRBD1. The CDR3 is 14 residues long. V shed 7 bases and J 2 bases; nucleotides not matched to a gene: 5. Germline V CDR1 and CDR2: MNHEY, SVGEGT.

The chain links TRBV5-4 to TRBJ2-5; D may be TRBD2 (5 bases). Germline values: CDR1 SGHNT, CDR2 YYREEE (reference sequence). V was cut by 5 bases and J by 4 bases, with 12 bases left in between. CDR3 length: 13 residues. The CDR3 here is CASRRAQTETQYF. DNA for the CDR3: TGTGCCAGCAGGCGGGCCCAAACAGAGACCCAGTACTTC.

This clonotype was counted at least ten times. V and J are TRBV28 and TRBJ2-7; D is unclear. V was cut by 0 bases and J by 1 base, with 7 bases left in between. This CDR3 has 14 amino acids. Germline V lookup: CDR1 MDHEN, CDR2 SYDVKM. CDR3 in DNA: TGTGCCAGCAGTTTATGGACCGAATCCTACGAGCAGTACTTC. This gives the protein CASSLWTESYEQYF.